This TCR beta chain was retrieved from a study of T cells after yellow fever vaccination. The CDR3 contains 15 residues. The germline CDR1 and CDR2 sequences are KGHDR and SFDVKD. J lost 3 bases, V lost 5 bases, and 4 bases had no gene match. The 5'RACE template-switching step produced TCR cDNA and added a universal primer site and UMIs. Via MiXCR, TCRdb re-called the 5' RACE reads, giving one row per CDR3 protein. The sample includes some 600,000 distinct CDR3 sequences, roughly a sixth of them seen just once. The sequencing used PBMCs, collected roughly 5 days after the first yellow fever vaccination. This chain connects TRBV24-1 to TRBJ2-1; 9 nucleotides agree with TRBD2. The sequence was obtained from a man aged 18 to 29 who received the YFV17D yellow fever vaccine. The CDR3 loop reads CATSVIAGDYNEQFF. The CDR3 region has the DNA TGTGCCACCAGTGTTATAGCGGGGGACTACAATGAGCAGTTCTTC.